This T cell receptor beta chain was sequenced in a study of lymphopenia after photon versus proton radiotherapy. Generated by immunoSEQ multiplex PCR, the TCRdb table keeps only in-frame clones and is missing some. The profile shows under 25,000 clones, 85% of them singletons. The V gene lost 4 bases and the J gene lost 0 bases, with 11 bases spanning the gap. Germline V gene lookup returns CDR1 SGHDN and CDR2 FVKESK. This CDR3 region has 15 residues. This sample comprised peripheral blood, obtained from a patient treated with photon-based radiotherapy. The TCR sequence derives from a man aged 60-69 years with pancreatic cancer. The chain is built from TRBV14 and TRBJ2-3, with unresolved D. CDR3 DNA: TGTGCCAGCAGCCCGGGTCTAACTAGCACAGATACGCAGTATTTT. Protein product: CASSPGLTSTDTQYF.